One and the same sample provided the 6 T cell receptor beta chains below, sequenced in a study of cytomegalovirus exposure and HLA in healthy donors. 13 Jbeta primers and 60 Vbeta primers were used for the PCR. The repertoire was sequenced with immunoSEQ multiplex PCR; TCRdb's copy has only in-frame clones and lacks some. This sample has a few hundred thousand clones, with about 80% found just once. What was sequenced was PBMCs. These receptor sequences come from a woman in her thirties or forties in good health and CMV-seronegative.

The rearrangement joins TRBV7-9 to TRBJ1-2, with no clear D. Germline V CDR1 and CDR2: SEHNR, FQNEAQ (reference sequence). The CDR3 extends over 12 amino acids. The V end lost 6 bases, the J end lost 3 bases, and 8 bases lay between the germline ends. The CDR3 loop reads CASRTEDYGYTF. The CDR3, as DNA: TGTGCCAGCAGAACTGAGGACTATGGCTACACCTTC. The full variable domain, with the rest looked up from reference TRBV7-9 and TRBJ1-2, is DTGVSQNPRHKITKRGQNVTFRCDPISEHNRLYWYRQTLGQGPEFLTYFQNEAQLEKSRLLSDRFSAERPKGSFSTLEIQRTEQGDSAMYLCASRTEDYGYTFGSGTRLTVV.

The rearrangement links TRBV4-1 to TRBJ2-7, with TRBD2 matching 10 bases. CDR3 length equals 17 residues. After removal of 0 bases from V and 3 bases from J, the junction contained 8 bases not matched to a gene. CDR1 and CDR2 from the germline V gene are MGHRA and YSYEKL. CDR3 in amino acids: CASSQEGGLAGGYEQYF. The CDR3 DNA reads as TGCGCCAGCAGCCAAGAAGGGGGGTTAGCGGGGGGCTACGAGCAGTACTTC.

The chain links TRBV6-1 to TRBJ1-1; TRBD1 agrees at 8 bases. Germline CDR1 and CDR2: MNHNS and SASEGT. Trimming took 7 bases from V and 4 from J; bases not matched to a gene: 8. The CDR3 length is 14 residues. The CDR3 sequence is CASMTGDRVTEAFF. CDR3 DNA: TGTGCCAGCATGACAGGGGATCGGGTCACTGAAGCTTTCTTT.

The V and J genes are TRBV28 and TRBJ2-7, with 7 positions matching TRBD1. V dropped 6 bases and J dropped 2; count of bases not matched to a gene: 13. CDR1 MDHEN and CDR2 SYDVKM come from the germline V gene. The CDR3 sequence is 16 residues long. Here the CDR3 DNA reads TGTGCCAGCAGCGCCTGGGGACAGCCCAGCCCCTACGAGCAGTACTTC. Its protein is CASSAWGQPSPYEQYF.

The rearrangement uses TRBV11-2 and TRBJ1-3, with unresolved D. Germline V gene sequence: CDR1 SGHAT, CDR2 FQNNGV. Trimming removed 8 bases from V and 2 bases from J, with 16 bases in between. The CDR3 consists of 15 residues. In DNA form, the CDR3 reads TGTGCCAGCTCCCGAGGCGGAGGGACTGGAAACACCATATATTTT. Its translation is CASSRGGGTGNTIYF.

There are a few counts of this clone. The chain is built from TRBV5-8 and TRBJ2-7; D is possibly TRBD1 (6 bases). From germline, CDR1 is SGHTS and CDR2 YDEGEE. The CDR3 spans 12 residues. Trimming left V 4 bases short and J 10 bases short, with 15 bases between. CDR3 nucleotide sequence: TGTGCCAGCAGCGTTAACAGGGCGCACCAGTACTTC. Translated: CASSVNRAHQYF. Full variable domain (remainder filled in from reference TRBV5-8 and TRBJ2-7): EAGVTQSPTHLIKTRGQQATLRCSPISGHTSVYWYQQALGLGLQFLLWYDEGEERNRGNFPPRFSGRQFPNYSSELNVNALELEDSALYLCASSVNRAHQYFGPGTRLTVT.